This T cell receptor (beta chain) emerged from a study of PD-L1 blockade in urothelial cancer. The overall study: When blood samples were assessed, the median T cell count was 141,255.

Clones were sequenced by immunoSEQ multiplex PCR, and TCRdb holds only the in-frame ones, with some missing. This sample has some 30,000 clones, with around 84% found just once. Germline V lookup: CDR1 SGHTA, CDR2 FQGNSA. This CDR3 is 18 amino acids long. V shed 1 base and J 2 bases; nucleotides not matched to a gene: 7. The specimen was PBMCs, collected around atezolizumab (anti-PD-L1) treatment. The receptor comes from a man aged 50-59 years with urothelial cancer. This chain connects TRBV7-2 to TRBJ2-3; the match to TRBD2 covers 12 bases. The CDR3: CASSLGSRLAGATDTQYF. Here the CDR3 DNA reads TGTGCCAGCAGCTTAGGTTCCCGACTAGCGGGAGCCACAGATACGCAGTATTTT.